Here is one T cell receptor (beta chain) with its context. The antigen is not known. Germline V gene lookup returns CDR1 SGHTA and CDR2 FQGNSA. The CDR3 is 15 residues long. This record comes from a study of blood T cells in healthy people across ages. PBMCs numbering at least 6 million were isolated per sample. Extractions gave at least 6 micrograms of total RNA per sample. Alongside a J-beta primer mix, a sample-barcoded 5' primer served in a second PCR lasting roughly 7 to 11 cycles. TCRdb reprocessed the 5' RACE reads via MiXCR and lists one record per CDR3 protein. The sample records around 1.5 million distinct CDR3 sequences, approximately 38% being singletons. General study findings and limits: Estimates of total diversity, which came from one million sequenced T cells, were considered to be underestimates.

The V call is TRBV7-2, the J call TRBJ2-5, with 7 bases identical to TRBD2. The J call may be incorrect, as the DNA end agrees better with TRBJ2-7. The source is a woman aged 18-29 years in good health. Sequencing was carried out using blood. The CDR3 protein is CASSLGGRVNDEQYF. The CDR3 bases are TGTGCCAGCAGCTTAGGGGGGAGGGTCAATGACGAGCAGTACTTC.